This TCR beta chain was observed in a study of cytomegalovirus exposure and HLA in healthy donors. Whole-study results and caveats: Testing in vitro showed three CMV-associated chains specific for CMV antigens. It is likely that the observed cluster of highly shared sequence variants was a sequencing artifact. Researchers catalogued approximately 170 TCR beta chains as cytomegalovirus-associated. More clonal expansion characterized HLA-associated TCR beta chains than equally common others in a later analysis.

Germline V gene lookup returns CDR1 KGHSH and CDR2 LQKENI. This CDR3 has 14 amino acids. The ends lost 3 bases at V and 5 bases at J; junction bases unmatched: 6. Concerning this clone: No antigen is known for it.

Both 60 Vbeta primers and 13 Jbeta primers went into the PCR. Sequencing used immunoSEQ multiplex PCR; TCRdb keeps in-frame clones, though not all of them. The table lists around 150,000 clones, approximately 80% of them singletons, with about 1.7% in the top ten. Sequenced sample: PBMCs. The clonotype originates from a middle-aged man in good health and CMV-seronegative. The rearrangement uses TRBV18 and TRBJ2-7; 8 bases are shared with TRBD1. The chain's CDR3 is CASSPGTGRHEQYF. The CDR3 bases are TGTGCCAGCTCACCCGGGACAGGAAGGCACGAGCAGTACTTC.